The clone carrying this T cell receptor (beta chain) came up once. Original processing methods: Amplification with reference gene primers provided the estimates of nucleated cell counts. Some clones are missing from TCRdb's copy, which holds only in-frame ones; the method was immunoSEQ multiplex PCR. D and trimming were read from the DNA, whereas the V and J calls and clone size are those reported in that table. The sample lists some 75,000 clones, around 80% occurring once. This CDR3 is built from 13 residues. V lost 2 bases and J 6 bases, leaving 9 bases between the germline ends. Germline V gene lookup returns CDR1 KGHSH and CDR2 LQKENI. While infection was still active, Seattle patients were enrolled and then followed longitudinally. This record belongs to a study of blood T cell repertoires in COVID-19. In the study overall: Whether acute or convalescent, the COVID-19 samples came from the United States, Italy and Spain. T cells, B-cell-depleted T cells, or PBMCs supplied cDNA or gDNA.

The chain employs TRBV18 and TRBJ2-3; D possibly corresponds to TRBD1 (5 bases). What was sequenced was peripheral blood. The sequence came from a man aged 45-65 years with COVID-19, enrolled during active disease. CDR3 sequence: CASSPGADDTQYF. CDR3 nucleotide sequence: TGTGCCAGCTCACCAGGGGCAGACGATACGCAGTATTTT.